Listed below are T cell receptor beta chains from one sample, sequenced in a study of cytomegalovirus exposure and HLA in healthy donors. Clones were read by immunoSEQ multiplex PCR, and TCRdb kept only the in-frame ones, dropping some. The sample records about 120,000 clones, 65% to 80% being singletons. Sequenced sample: PBMCs. The receptor set was obtained from a man in his fifties or sixties in good health and CMV-seropositive. CDR3s include the opening cysteine and the closing phenylalanine or tryptophan. The D gene is left open where the match is weak. A row's size may be missing; if present it is once, few, many or a size class.

d_gene | abundance | j_gene | v_gene | CDR3nt | CDR3aa
NA | NA | TRBJ1-2 | TRBV6-1 | TGTGCCAGCAGTGACCGACAGGTCGGAGGCTACACCTTC | CASSDRQVGGYTF
TRBD1 | NA | TRBJ2-3 | TRBV9 | TGTGCCAGCAGCCGGGACAGTCAGCATAGCACAGATACGCAGTATTTT | CASSRDSQHSTDTQYF
NA | many | TRBJ1-4 | TRBV7-9 | TGTGCCAGCAGCTTAGGTCCCACAGCCACTAATGAAAAACTGTTTTTT | CASSLGPTATNEKLFF
NA | once | TRBJ1-1 | TRBV7-2 | TGTGCCAGCAGCTCCCGGGTGGAAACTGAAGCTTTCTTT | CASSSRVETEAFF
NA | NA | TRBJ1-1 | TRBV5-8 | TGTGCCAGCAGCAAGCGGACCGGGACATCTTTT | CASSKRTGTSF
TRBD1 | NA | TRBJ2-5 | TRBV7-3 | TGTGCCAGCAGCCCCAAAGGACAGGGGGCAGGGCGGGAGACCCAGTACTTC | CASSPKGQGAGRETQYF
NA | NA | TRBJ2-5 | TRBV5-6 | TGTGCCAGCAGCCTCCAGGGGTACCAAGAGACCCAGTACTTC | CASSLQGYQETQYF
TRBD1 | NA | TRBJ2-5 | TRBV2 | TGTGCCAGCAGTCGACAGGGTCAGGAACAAGAGACCCAGTACTTC | CASSRQGQEQETQYF
NA | NA | TRBJ1-4 | TRBV6-5 | TGTGCCAGCAGTCGCGAGGAAAAACTGTTTTTT | CASSREEKLFF
NA | few | TRBJ2-2 | TRBV30 | TGTGCCTGGAGAGAACCGGGCACCGGGGAGCTGTTTTTT | CAWREPGTGELFF
NA | once | TRBJ2-7 | TRBV7-6 | TGTGCCAGCAGCCCCCGGGACAACGCCTACGAGCAGTACTTC | CASSPRDNAYEQYF
NA | NA | TRBJ2-3 | TRBV15 | TGTGCCACCAGCACAGGCGGGCGCACAGATACGCAGTATTTT | CATSTGGRTDTQYF
TRBD1 | NA | TRBJ1-4 | TRBV5-1 | TGCGCCAGCAGCTTGGGGGACAGGGTAGGCAGTGAAAAACTGTTTTTT | CASSLGDRVGSEKLFF
TRBD1 | NA | TRBJ1-2 | TRBV19 | TGTGCCAGTAGTGACAGGGAAGTGAGTGGCTACACCTTC | CASSDREVSGYTF
TRBD1 | few | TRBJ1-2 | TRBV7-3 | TGTGCCAGCAGCTTAGGTGGACAGGGGCAAGGCGGCTACACCTTC | CASSLGGQGQGGYTF
TRBD2 | NA | TRBJ2-5 | TRBV5-1 | TGCGCCAGCAGCTCCCGGGCGGGGGTCCAAGAGACCCAGTACTTC | CASSSRAGVQETQYF
NA | NA | TRBJ2-2 | TRBV10-3 | TGTGCCATCAGTGAGTGGACTACATCCGGGGAGCTGTTTTTT | CAISEWTTSGELFF
NA | NA | TRBJ1-1 | TRBV7-9 | TGTGCCAGCAGCTTATCTCGAGGCCGAGTGAACACTGAAGCTTTCTTT | CASSLSRGRVNTEAFF
TRBD1 | NA | TRBJ1-2 | TRBV30 | TGTGCCTGGACCGGGACAGGGGGCTTTGGCTACACCTTC | CAWTGTGGFGYTF
TRBD1 | NA | TRBJ1-5 | TRBV19 | TGTGCCAGTAGTCTCTTTCAGGGGGGTTCTGTTCAGCCCCAGCATTTT | CASSLFQGGSVQPQHF
TRBD1 | once | TRBJ2-3 | TRBV7-7 | TGTGCCAGCAGCCAAGGACAGGATGTAGATACGCAGTATTTT | CASSQGQDVDTQYF
TRBD1 | NA | TRBJ1-2 | TRBV15 | TGTGCCACCAGCAAGGACAGGGAGAGTTTCTATGGCTACACCTTC | CATSKDRESFYGYTF
NA | once | TRBJ1-2 | TRBV19 | TGTGCCGCGGAGAATTCTAACTATGGCTACACCTTC | CAAENSNYGYTF
NA | NA | TRBJ1-1 | TRBV4-1 | TGCGCCAGCAGCCCGATCCTAGGCCCCGGGGGCACTGAAGCTTTCTTT | CASSPILGPGGTEAFF
NA | NA | TRBJ2-7 | TRBV10-2 | TGCGCCAGCACCCCGGGTCTTCTCTACGGGGACTACGAGCAGTACTTC | CASTPGLLYGDYEQYF
TRBD2 | NA | TRBJ2-3 | TRBV4-2 | TGTGCCAGCAGCCGGGGACTAGCGGTAAGCACAGATACGCAGTATTTT | CASSRGLAVSTDTQYF
NA | NA | TRBJ1-2 | TRBV6-5 | TGTGCCAGCAGCCCCCGCGGAGGAGCTAACTATGGCTACACCTTC | CASSPRGGANYGYTF
TRBD1 | once | TRBJ1-2 | TRBV5-1 | TGCGCCAGCAAAGGTGGGACAGAGAACTATGGCTACACCTTC | CASKGGTENYGYTF
TRBD1 | few | TRBJ1-4 | TRBV10-1 | TGCGCCAGCAGTGCAGGGGGCTTTAATGAAAAACTGTTTTTT | CASSAGGFNEKLFF
NA | few | TRBJ2-7 | TRBV30 | TGTGCCTGGCGGCGACAGACTGTATTGCAGTACTTC | CAWRRQTVLQYF